This T cell receptor (beta chain) comes out of a study of cytomegalovirus exposure and HLA in healthy donors. The V and J ends lost 2 bases and 0 bases, in that order; junction bases with no gene match: 3. The CDR3 totals 16 residues. Germline CDR1 reads MNHNS; CDR2 reads SASEGT. PCR used 60 Vbeta primers and 13 Jbeta primers. In the authors' workflow: Later reanalysis found 80 million or so unique TCR beta chains, 10 million to 12 million of them shared. Method: immunoSEQ multiplex PCR; TCRdb's copy keeps in-frame clones and lacks some. V and J calls and clone size are those listed in that table; D and trimming were worked out from the DNA. The sample records approximately 190,000 clones, approximately 81% being singletons. There were likely unrecorded immune exposures, though donors were nominally healthy when sampled. Study-level points and caveats: The study assumed roughly uniform donor sequencing depth for presence/absence analyses. The Asian-associated ancestry cluster reportedly had fewer N-insertions than the roughly 720-donor mean in a later analysis.

In its sample, this clone was seen a few times. No antigen is known for it. The source material was PBMCs. V is TRBV6-1 and J is TRBJ2-2; TRBD2 aligns across 7 bases. The source is a boy aged 5-17 years in good health and CMV-seronegative. The CDR3 coding sequence is TGTGCCAGCAGTGAATTGGCGGGGGCGAACACCGGGGAGCTGTTTTTT. Its protein product is CASSELAGANTGELFF.